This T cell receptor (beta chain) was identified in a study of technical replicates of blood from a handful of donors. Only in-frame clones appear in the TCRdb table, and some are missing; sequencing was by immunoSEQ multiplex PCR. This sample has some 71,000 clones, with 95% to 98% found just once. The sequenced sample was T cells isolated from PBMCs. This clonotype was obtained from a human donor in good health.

The CDR3 loop reads CAWSRAGGQETQYF. The CDR3 coding sequence is TGTGCCTGGAGTCGGGCGGGGGGCCAAGAGACCCAGTACTTC. This chain connects TRBV30 to TRBJ2-5; 8 nucleotides line up with TRBD2. The germline CDR1 and CDR2 sequences are GTSNPN and SVGIG (reference sequence). With V trimmed by 2 bases and J by 1 base, 3 bases remained unmatched. This CDR3 spans 14 amino acids.